The text below deals with one T cell receptor (beta chain). Its antigen remains unidentified. Base qualities are missing; no much larger clone stands one base away. Spanning cysteine to phenylalanine, the CDR3 consists of 15 amino acids. CDR3 DNA only is kept here, 45 bases in frame from base 1. V is shortened by 2 bases, J by 5 bases, and the region joining them spans 17 bases. CDR1 SGHRS and CDR2 YFSETQ were looked up in the germline V gene. TCRdb records Illumina HiSeq 2500 as the sequencer. Quantitative 5'-RACE with molecular barcodes was used to prepare TCR beta libraries. As for the authors' bioinformatics: A new computational method, built on a probabilistic model of VDJ rearrangement, was used to identify disease-linked TCR variants. Using fastp at Q25 and MiXCR, TCRdb reprocessed the public reads and kept productive beta chains. CDR3 protein sequences are deduplicated, and each keeps its most common genes and DNA. TCRdb, not the original authors, processed these V and J calls. For this sample there are about 840,000 distinct CDR3 sequences; around 11% appear just once. Jointly, the top ten make up roughly 0.51% of the sample.

This specimen belongs to a study of CD8 T cells in ankylosing spondylitis (dated by TCRdb to between 2016 and 2019). The study in broad terms: To find TCR variants linked to disease, the study profiled T cell receptor beta repertoires in ankylosing spondylitis patients and healthy donors. Peripheral blood was sampled, and synovial fluid was also collected from ankylosing spondylitis patients. In total, the full study cohort was made up of some 110 healthy donors and about two dozen ankylosing spondylitis patients.

What the research found in general, with its limitations: The disease-linked clones were reported as significantly enriched in matched synovial fluid samples from ankylosing spondylitis patients. The disease-linked clones showed a CD8+ phenotype and occurred at relatively low frequencies in peripheral blood. Some of the motif variants had been reported before in the synovial fluid and blood of reactive arthritis patients, a finding that suggests common disease-initiation mechanisms. A TCR beta motif of eight highly homologous amino acid variants appeared characteristic of blood from ankylosing spondylitis patients.

The TCR comes from a male donor with ankylosing spondylitis. Sequencing input: blood, either unsorted or a sorted T cell fraction (not recorded which). The chain is assembled from TRBV5-1 and TRBJ2-7; the D gene lacks a confident call. The sequence in DNA is TGCGCCAGCAGCTTAGGAGCCTTAGGCGGCGACGAGCAGTACTTC. Its protein is CASSLGALGGDEQYF.